Shown below are 15 T cell receptor beta chains from a single sample sequenced in a study of T cells after posttransplantation cyclophosphamide. The table came from immunoSEQ multiplex PCR; TCRdb's copy has only in-frame clones and leaves some out. The record shows 40,000 to 45,000 clones for this sample, with no singletons present. Sequencing was performed on PBMCs. The receptors here all came from a man aged 40-50 years in good health, CMV-negative, and a related stem cell transplant donor.

The sample holds many counts of this clone. The chain joins TRBV27 to TRBJ1-1; weak D call: TRBD1 (5 bases). Germline V CDR1 and CDR2: MNHEY, SMNVEV (reference sequence). The germline V and J ends were trimmed by 8 bases and 4 bases, with 14 bases remaining between them. This CDR3 comprises 13 residues. CDR3 region: CASSPRGGTEAFF. As DNA, the CDR3 is TGTGCCAGCTCCCCTCGGGGGGGCACTGAAGCTTTCTTT.

This clone was detected many times. The sample carries other DNA sequences with the same CDR3. The genes are TRBV6-5 and TRBJ1-2; D is ambiguous. The CDR3 runs to 12 residues. The germline V and J ends were trimmed by 6 bases and 4 bases, with 9 bases remaining between them. Germline assignment: CDR1 MNHEY and CDR2 SVGAGI. In DNA form, the CDR3 reads TGTGCCAGCAGCCCTGGGAGCTATGGCTACACCTTC. It translates to CASSPGSYGYTF.

A few counts support this clone. The gene calls are TRBV27 and TRBJ1-6; perhaps TRBD1 as D (6 bases). Germline values: CDR1 MNHEY, CDR2 SMNVEV (reference sequence). The V gene lost 2 bases and the J gene lost 12 bases, with 14 bases spanning the gap. This CDR3 has 14 amino acids. The DNA of the CDR3 is TGTGCCAGCAGTTTAGGGGCAGGGGTGAGACCCCTCCACTTT. Its protein product is CASSLGAGVRPLHF.

In this sample, this clone turned up many times. The chain has TRBV29-1 and TRBJ2-2, with D possibly TRBD1 on 6 matching bases. V shed 5 bases and J shed 4 bases, with 17 bases lying between them. The germline V gene encodes CDR1 SQVTM and CDR2 ANQGSEA. The CDR3 is 15 residues long. CDR3 amino acids: CSVIPSRGSTGELFF. The DNA of the CDR3 is TGCAGCGTTATACCGAGCAGGGGAAGCACCGGGGAGCTGTTTTTT.

In this sample, this clone turned up many times. The rearrangement joins TRBV6-1 to TRBJ1-1; TRBD1 agrees at 8 bases. The CDR3 consists of 14 residues. Trimming at V came to 7 bases and at J to 5 bases, leaving 9 bases not matched to a gene. Germline lookup yields CDR1 MNHNS and CDR2 SASEGT. The CDR3, as DNA: TGTGCCAGCACCATTGACAGGGGAGGAACTGAAGCTTTCTTT. Translated, it gives CASTIDRGGTEAFF.

This clone was seen many times. This chain links TRBV6-5 with TRBJ2-7, with 9 bases that match TRBD1. The trim removed 2 bases at V and 1 base at J, leaving 3 bases unmatched. Per germline, CDR1 MNHEY and CDR2 SVGAGI. The CDR3 runs to 15 residues. The CDR3 loop is CASSYRTGVSYEQYF. The CDR3 DNA reads as TGTGCCAGCAGTTACAGGACAGGGGTTTCCTACGAGCAGTACTTC.

This clone has ten or more counts. The chain is built from TRBV7-9 and TRBJ2-5, with TRBD1 identical over 9 bases. V trimming: 6 bases; J trimming: 5 bases; junction bases outside the gene matches: 7. This CDR3 comprises 14 residues. Per germline, CDR1 SEHNR and CDR2 FQNEAQ (reference sequence). CDR3 coding DNA: TGTGCCAGCAGGCTAACAGGGGGCTATGAGACCCAGTACTTC. This translates into CASRLTGGYETQYF.

This clone came up many times. This rearrangement joins TRBV2 to TRBJ2-6; possible D gene TRBD1, 5 bases. Germline V CDR1 and CDR2: SNHLY, FYNNEI. The CDR3 covers 13 residues. Trimming pared 7 bases from V and 2 bases from J, leaving 6 bases between. The CDR3 loop reads CASKGTGANVLTF. The CDR3 coding sequence is TGTGCCAGCAAGGGGACTGGGGCCAACGTCCTGACTTTC.

The V and J genes are TRBV25-1 and TRBJ2-7; 10 nucleotides match TRBD1. This CDR3 contains 13 residues. Germline assignment: CDR1 MGHDK and CDR2 SYGVNS. Unmatched junction bases numbered 4, after V lost 5 bases and J lost 6 bases. The CDR3 region has the DNA TGTGCCAGCAGTCCGGGACAGGGGTTCGAGCAGTACTTC. As protein: CASSPGQGFEQYF.

This clone occurred many times. The chain is built from TRBV10-3 and TRBJ1-1; 9 nucleotides align to TRBD1. Germline V gives CDR1 ENHRY, CDR2 SYGVKD. V was clipped by 6 bases and J by 3 bases; unmatched bases: 2. This CDR3 contains 13 residues. DNA for the CDR3: TGTGCCATCAGGACAGGGGGGGACACTGAAGCTTTCTTT. Translation gives CAIRTGGDTEAFF.

This clone was observed at least ten times. This chain joins TRBV5-1 and TRBJ1-1, with D possibly matching TRBD1 (6 bases). Germline V gene data show CDR1 as SGHRS and CDR2 as YFSETQ. The CDR3 loop spans 14 amino acids. V lost 2 bases and J 1 base, leaving 9 bases between the germline ends. CDR3 sequence (DNA): TGCGCCAGCAGCTTTGGACAGACGAACACTGAAGCTTTCTTT. Translating it yields CASSFGQTNTEAFF.

This clone was seen only a few times. The CDR3 region is CASSLVGTSAQETQYF. For the CDR3, the DNA is TGTGCCAGCAGCTTGGTCGGGACTAGCGCCCAAGAGACCCAGTACTTC. This rearrangement joins TRBV5-5 to TRBJ2-5; 10 nucleotides agree with TRBD2. Losses at the gene ends were 0 bases for V and 1 base for J; bases not matched to a gene: 3. The CDR3 runs 16 residues. Germline CDR1 is SGHKS and CDR2 is YYEKEE (reference sequence).

CDR3 residues: CASSASGGPGELFF. CDR3 nucleotide sequence: TGTGCCAGCAGCGCCAGCGGGGGGCCCGGGGAGCTGTTTTTT. The V and J genes are TRBV7-6 and TRBJ2-2; the match to TRBD2 covers 9 bases. V lost 5 bases, J lost 6 bases, and 4 bases stayed unmatched. CDR3 length equals 14 residues. Germline lookup yields CDR1 SGHVS and CDR2 FNYEAQ.

This clone was seen ten or more times. The rearrangement links TRBV19 to TRBJ1-4; 9 bases agree with TRBD1. There are 16 residues in the CDR3. V was pared by 6 bases and J by 0 bases, with 5 bases of the junction left unmatched. Germline V gene sequence: CDR1 LNHDA, CDR2 SQIVND (reference sequence). Here the CDR3 reads CASRQQGAATNEKLFF. The CDR3 bases are TGTGCCAGTAGACAACAGGGGGCCGCAACTAATGAAAAACTGTTTTTT.

This clone was recorded many times. The chain links TRBV13 to TRBJ2-1; 9 bases map to TRBD1. CDR3 length: 16 amino acids. J gave up 8 bases and V 5 bases, and 13 bases lay outside the gene matches. Germline V gene lookup returns CDR1 PRHDT and CDR2 FYEKMQ (reference sequence). The DNA of the CDR3 is TGTGCCAGCAGCCCTGACCCGACAGGGGGGCTCGATGAGCAGTTCTTC. Translation gives CASSPDPTGGLDEQFF. The variable domain in full, completed from reference TRBV13 and TRBJ2-1, reads AAGVIQSPRHLIKEKRETATLKCYPIPRHDTVYWYQQGPGQDPQFLISFYEKMQSDKGSIPDRFSAQQFSDYHSELNMSSLELGDSALYFCASSPDPTGGLDEQFFGPGTRLTVL.